Below, one T cell receptor (beta chain) is given with its context. What it recognizes is unknown. The CDR3 extends over 13 amino acids. Trimming pared 1 base from V and 3 bases from J, leaving 6 bases between. The germline gives CDR1 SQVTM, CDR2 ANQGSEA. This specimen comes from a study of OX40 agonist ivuxolimab in advanced cancers. As for the study in general: It was ivuxolimab, an agonistic anti-OX40 (CD134) antibody, that patients were treated with. Dose-escalation patients had hepatocellular carcinoma, melanoma, renal cell or head and neck cancer. Findings of the study overall: CD4+ and CD8+ T cells in blood underwent clonal expansion by week 6 at 0.1 to 3.0 mg/kg.

Here immunoSEQ multiplex PCR was the method, and the copy in TCRdb shows in-frame clones only, minus some. The sample has tens of thousands of clones; around 90% are singletons. The material was CD4+ or CD8+ T cells sorted from blood, obtained in a trial of the OX40 agonist ivuxolimab. The V and J genes are TRBV29-1 and TRBJ2-2, with unresolved D. This receptor was identified in an adult with an advanced solid tumor such as melanoma, head and neck, liver or kidney cancer. DNA of the CDR3: TGCAGCGTTGAAGGCGGATACACCGGGGAGCTGTTTTTT. This codes for CSVEGGYTGELFF.